These T cell receptor beta chains were read from a single sample in a study of blood T cell repertoires in COVID-19. Only in-frame clones appear in the TCRdb table, and some are missing; sequencing was by immunoSEQ multiplex PCR. In the table there are about 150,000 clones, more than 75% of which are singletons. The specimen was peripheral blood. These receptors all stem from a human donor with acute or convalescent COVID-19. The donor label of this sample is uncertain. CDR3s include the opening cysteine and the closing phenylalanine or tryptophan. A D gene is named only where the DNA matches it firmly. Expanded clones are given a class, and other clones once, few, many or no size at all.

d_gene	abundance	j_gene	v_gene	CDR3aa	CDR3nt
.	.	TRBJ1-1	TRBV10-1	CASSESASRGF	TGCGCCAGCAGTGAGTCGGCGAGCCGGGGCTTT
.	once	TRBJ1-6	TRBV30	CAWTEWSYNSPLHF	TGTGCCTGGACAGAATGGTCCTATAATTCACCCCTCCACTTT
TRBD1	.	TRBJ1-1	TRBV14	CASSLLQGADNTEAFF	TGTGCCAGCAGCCTCCTACAGGGGGCGGATAACACTGAAGCTTTCTTT
TRBD1	.	TRBJ2-1	TRBV11-1	CASRGRDRVYNEQFF	TGTGCCAGCAGGGGCCGGGACAGGGTCTACAATGAGCAGTTCTTC
TRBD1	.	TRBJ1-6	TRBV19	CASSPAWDRNSPLHF	TGTGCCAGTAGTCCAGCTTGGGACAGAAATTCACCCCTCCACTTT
TRBD1	.	TRBJ1-6	TRBV18	CASSPGQGYNSPLHF	TGTGCCAGCTCACCGGGACAGGGCTATAATTCACCCCTCCACTTT
TRBD1	.	TRBJ2-2	TRBV10-1	CASRRTGDTGELFF	TGCGCCAGCAGAAGGACAGGAGACACCGGGGAGCTGTTTTTT
TRBD2	.	TRBJ2-5	TRBV9	CASSVDLAGEMETQYF	TGTGCCAGCAGCGTAGACCTAGCGGGGGAGATGGAGACCCAGTACTTC
TRBD2	.	TRBJ2-5	TRBV7-8	CASSLVTPGLAGGETQYF	TGTGCCAGCAGCTTAGTAACCCCGGGACTAGCGGGGGGAGAGACCCAGTACTTC
.	.	TRBJ1-2	TRBV5-1	CASSLDGTWAYGYTF	TGCGCCAGCAGCTTGGATGGGACTTGGGCCTATGGCTACACCTTC
.	.	TRBJ2-3	TRBV7-3	CASSPPGDTQYF	TGTGCCAGCAGCCCCCCAGGAGATACGCAGTATTTT
.	.	TRBJ1-1	TRBV25-1	CASSASVTEAFF	TGTGCCAGCAGTGCTTCGGTCACTGAAGCTTTCTTT
.	.	TRBJ1-1	TRBV5-6	CASSLAGVTEAFF	TGTGCCAGCAGCTTGGCGGGGGTGACTGAAGCTTTCTTT
TRBD1	many	TRBJ1-6	TRBV5-1	CASSPGVGQGPYPLHF	TGCGCCAGCAGCCCCGGGGTGGGACAGGGCCCTTACCCCCTCCACTTT
TRBD1	.	TRBJ1-2	TRBV18	CASSPDRANYGYTF	TGTGCCAGCTCACCCGACAGGGCAAACTATGGCTACACCTTC
TRBD2	.	TRBJ2-1	TRBV3-1/TRBV3-2	CASSQDLASGAVQFF	TGTGCCAGCAGCCAAGATCTCGCTAGCGGGGCTGTGCAGTTCTTC
TRBD1	.	TRBJ1-5	TRBV4-1	CASSLGQVNQPQHF	TGCGCCAGCAGCCTGGGACAGGTCAATCAGCCCCAGCATTTT
.	.	TRBJ1-3	TRBV7-9	CASSTDSSGNTIYF	TGTGCCAGCAGCACGGACAGCTCTGGAAACACCATATATTTT
TRBD2	.	TRBJ2-3	TRBV4-3	CASSPSGGNTDTQYF	TGCGCCAGCAGCCCGAGCGGGGGGAACACAGATACGCAGTATTTT
.	few	TRBJ1-2	TRBV7-9	CASSHREIGYTF	TGTGCCAGCAGCCACAGGGAAATAGGCTACACCTTC
TRBD1	.	TRBJ1-5	TRBV12-3/TRBV12-4	CASGLTGDQPQHF	TGTGCCAGCGGCCTGACAGGGGATCAGCCCCAGCATTTT
.	.	TRBJ2-1	TRBV30	CAWSVQTGERNEQFF	TGTGCCTGGAGTGTACAAACGGGGGAACGGAATGAGCAGTTCTTC
.	.	TRBJ2-3	TRBV5-1	CASNKDFDTQYF	TGCGCCAGCAACAAAGATTTTGATACGCAGTATTTT
.	.	TRBJ2-3	TRBV19	CASSSSRGDTQYF	TGTGCCAGTAGTTCGTCCAGGGGAGATACGCAGTATTTT
.	.	TRBJ2-7	TRBV3-1/TRBV3-2	CASSQVGQFYEQYF	TGTGCCAGCAGCCAAGTTGGACAGTTCTACGAGCAGTACTTC
TRBD1	.	TRBJ1-2	TRBV5-6	CASSSRRDRGYDTF	TGTGCCAGCAGCTCAAGGCGGGACAGGGGGTACGACACCTTC
TRBD1	.	TRBJ2-2	TRBV2	CASSLGGQGATGELFF	TGTGCCAGCAGCCTTGGGGGACAGGGGGCAACTGGGGAGCTGTTTTTT
.	.	TRBJ1-3	TRBV5-6	CASSSRFGGNTIYF	TGTGCCAGCAGCTCCCGGTTTGGTGGAAACACCATATATTTT
.	.	TRBJ2-4	TRBV3-1/TRBV3-2	CASSQGGIAKNIQYF	TGTGCCAGCAGCCAAGGCGGCATAGCCAAAAACATTCAGTACTTC
.	.	TRBJ1-1	TRBV5-1	CASSPGINTEAFF	TGCGCCAGCAGCCCAGGGATAAACACTGAAGCTTTCTTT
TRBD1	.	TRBJ1-2	TRBV19	CASSMDRGQTYGYTF	TGTGCCAGTAGTATGGACAGGGGGCAGACCTATGGCTACACCTTC
TRBD1	.	TRBJ2-3	TRBV19	CASSMRQGSTDTQYF	TGTGCCAGTAGTATGAGACAGGGGAGCACAGATACGCAGTATTTT
.	.	TRBJ1-2	TRBV10-3	CAISEAILGGDGYTF	TGTGCCATCAGTGAGGCGATCCTTGGGGGGGATGGCTACACCTTC
.	.	TRBJ1-2	TRBV21-1	CASSKKPRTAANYGYTF	TGTGCCAGCAGCAAAAAACCTCGGACAGCTGCTAACTATGGCTACACCTTC
TRBD1	.	TRBJ2-3	TRBV10-1	CASSEGQGRFTDTQYF	TGCGCCAGCAGTGAGGGACAGGGGAGATTCACAGATACGCAGTATTTT
.	.	TRBJ2-7	TRBV18	CASSPGSFYEQYF	TGTGCCAGCTCACCAGGGAGTTTTTACGAGCAGTACTTC
.	.	TRBJ1-5	TRBV12-5	CASGLTAQLNQPQHF	TGTGCTAGTGGTTTGACAGCCCAGTTGAATCAGCCCCAGCATTTT
.	.	TRBJ2-1	TRBV5-1	CASQGALSYNEQFF	TGCGCCAGCCAAGGGGCCCTGTCCTACAATGAGCAGTTCTTC
TRBD2	few	TRBJ2-7	TRBV7-3	CASSHTGLAGDEQYF	TGTGCCAGCAGCCACACGGGACTAGCGGGGGACGAGCAGTACTTC
.	once	TRBJ1-3	TRBV3-1/TRBV3-2	CASSAMTRGNTIYF	TGTGCCAGCAGCGCAATGACCCGGGGTAACACCATATATTTT
.	.	TRBJ2-4	TRBV11-2	CASSLYSSIAKNIQYF	TGTGCCAGCAGCTTATACTCCTCTATAGCCAAAAACATTCAGTACTTC
TRBD2	.	TRBJ2-3	TRBV27	CASSTLAPGLAGMRDTQYF	TGTGCCAGCAGTACCCTTGCCCCCGGACTAGCGGGGATGCGAGATACGCAGTATTTT
.	once	TRBJ1-2	TRBV13	CASSLRVESHGYTF	TGTGCCAGCAGCTTGAGGGTGGAATCCCATGGCTACACCTTC
TRBD2	.	TRBJ2-5	TRBV9	CASSVPGGETQYF	TGTGCCAGCAGCGTACCGGGGGGAGAGACCCAGTACTTC
.	.	TRBJ1-6	TRBV7-6	CASSSGAGRNSPLHF	TGTGCCAGCAGCTCGGGAGCGGGGAGAAATTCACCCCTCCACTTT
.	few	TRBJ1-1	TRBV19	CASSSSGGSPAAFF	TGTGCCAGTAGTTCCTCAGGAGGGAGCCCCGCAGCTTTCTTT
TRBD1	.	TRBJ2-1	TRBV5-1	CASSSRDRAGNEQFF	TGCGCCAGCAGCTCCCGGGACAGGGCTGGCAATGAGCAGTTCTTC
.	.	TRBJ1-3	TRBV5-1	CASSLDLYSGNTIYF	TGCGCCAGCAGCTTGGATCTCTACTCTGGAAACACCATATATTTT
.	.	TRBJ2-5	TRBV3-1/TRBV3-2	CASSHGGRGETQYF	TGTGCCAGCAGCCACGGGGGGCGCGGGGAGACCCAGTACTTC
TRBD1	.	TRBJ1-4	TRBV19	CASSFGTGEEKLFF	TGTGCCAGTAGTTTTGGGACAGGGGAGGAAAAACTGTTTTTT
.	.	TRBJ2-3	TRBV9	CASSPRTGTDTQYF	TGTGCCAGCAGCCCCCGGACGGGAACAGATACGCAGTATTTT
.	.	TRBJ1-6	TRBV6-5	CASSYPFSADNSPLHF	TGTGCCAGCAGTTACCCTTTCTCGGCGGATAATTCACCCCTCCACTTT
.	.	TRBJ1-2	TRBV10-3	CAITNAGPNYGYTF	TGTGCCATCACAAATGCAGGGCCCAACTATGGCTACACCTTC